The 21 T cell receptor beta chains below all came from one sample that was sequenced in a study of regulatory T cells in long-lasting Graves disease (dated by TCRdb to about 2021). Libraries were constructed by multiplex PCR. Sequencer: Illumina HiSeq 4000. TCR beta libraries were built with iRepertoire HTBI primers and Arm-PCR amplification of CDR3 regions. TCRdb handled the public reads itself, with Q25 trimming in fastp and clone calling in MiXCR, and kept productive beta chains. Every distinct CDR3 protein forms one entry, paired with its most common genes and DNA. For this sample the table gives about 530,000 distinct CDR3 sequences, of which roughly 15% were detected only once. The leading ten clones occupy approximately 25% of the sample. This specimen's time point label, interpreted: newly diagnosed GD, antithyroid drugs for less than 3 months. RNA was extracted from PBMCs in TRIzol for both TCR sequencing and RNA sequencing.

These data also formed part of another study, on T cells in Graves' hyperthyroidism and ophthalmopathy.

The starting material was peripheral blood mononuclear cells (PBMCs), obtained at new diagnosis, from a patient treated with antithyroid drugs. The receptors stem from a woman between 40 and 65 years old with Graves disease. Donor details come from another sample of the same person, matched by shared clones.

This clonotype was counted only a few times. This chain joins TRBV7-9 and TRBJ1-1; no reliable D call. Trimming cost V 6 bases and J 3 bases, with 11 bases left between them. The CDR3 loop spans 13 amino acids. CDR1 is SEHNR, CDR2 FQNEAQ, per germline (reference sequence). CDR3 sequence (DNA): TGTGCCAGCAGGTTTGCCGGGGACACTGAAGCTTTCTTT. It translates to CASRFAGDTEAFF.

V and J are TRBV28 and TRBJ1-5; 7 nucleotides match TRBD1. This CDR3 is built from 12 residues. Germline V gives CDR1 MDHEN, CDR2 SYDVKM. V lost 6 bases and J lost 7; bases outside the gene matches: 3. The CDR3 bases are TGTGCCAGCAGAGTAGGGGGCCAGCCCCAGCATTTT. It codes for CASRVGGQPQHF.

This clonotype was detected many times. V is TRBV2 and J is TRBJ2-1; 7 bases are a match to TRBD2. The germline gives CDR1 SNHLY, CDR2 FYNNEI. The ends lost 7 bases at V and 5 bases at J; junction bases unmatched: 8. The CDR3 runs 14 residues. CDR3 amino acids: CASKPRGGDNEQFF. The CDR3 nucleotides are TGTGCCAGCAAACCCCGGGGAGGGGACAATGAGCAGTTCTTC.

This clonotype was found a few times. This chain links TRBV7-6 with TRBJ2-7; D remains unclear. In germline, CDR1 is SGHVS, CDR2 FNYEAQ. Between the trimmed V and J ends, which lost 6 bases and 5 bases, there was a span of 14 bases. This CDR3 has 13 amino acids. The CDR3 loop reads CASSFTRKHEQYF. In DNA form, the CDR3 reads TGTGCCAGCAGTTTTACCCGGAAACACGAGCAGTACTTC.

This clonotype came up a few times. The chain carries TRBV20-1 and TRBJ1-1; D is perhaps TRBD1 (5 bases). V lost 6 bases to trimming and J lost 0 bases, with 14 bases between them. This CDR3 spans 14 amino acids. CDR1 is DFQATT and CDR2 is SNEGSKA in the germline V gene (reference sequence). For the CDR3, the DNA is TGCAGTGCAGTCCGGGGCTTACTGAACACTGAAGCTTTCTTT. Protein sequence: CSAVRGLLNTEAFF.

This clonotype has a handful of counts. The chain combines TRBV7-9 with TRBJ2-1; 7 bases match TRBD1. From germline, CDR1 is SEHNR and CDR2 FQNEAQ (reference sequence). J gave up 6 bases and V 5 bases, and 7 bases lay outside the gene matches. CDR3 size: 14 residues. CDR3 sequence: CASSRLGQPNEQFF. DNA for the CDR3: TGTGCCAGCAGCCGATTGGGACAGCCCAATGAGCAGTTCTTC. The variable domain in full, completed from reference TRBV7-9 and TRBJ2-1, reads DTGVSQNPRHKITKRGQNVTFRCDPISEHNRLYWYRQTLGQGPEFLTYFQNEAQLEKSRLLSDRFSAERPKGSFSTLEIQRTEQGDSAMYLCASSRLGQPNEQFFGPGTRLTVL.

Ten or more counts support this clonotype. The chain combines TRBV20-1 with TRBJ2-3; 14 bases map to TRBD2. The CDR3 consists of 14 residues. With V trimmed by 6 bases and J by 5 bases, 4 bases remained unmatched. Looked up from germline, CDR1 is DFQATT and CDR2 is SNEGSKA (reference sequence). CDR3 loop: CSAGLAGGVDTQYF. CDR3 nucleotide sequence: TGCAGTGCCGGACTAGCGGGGGGTGTAGATACGCAGTATTTT.

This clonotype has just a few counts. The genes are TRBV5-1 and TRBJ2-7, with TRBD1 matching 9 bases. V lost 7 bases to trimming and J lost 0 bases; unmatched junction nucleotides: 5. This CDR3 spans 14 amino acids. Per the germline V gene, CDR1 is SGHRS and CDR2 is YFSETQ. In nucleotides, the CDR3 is TGCGCCAGCTCCGGACAGGGGAGCTCCTACGAGCAGTACTTC. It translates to CASSGQGSSYEQYF.

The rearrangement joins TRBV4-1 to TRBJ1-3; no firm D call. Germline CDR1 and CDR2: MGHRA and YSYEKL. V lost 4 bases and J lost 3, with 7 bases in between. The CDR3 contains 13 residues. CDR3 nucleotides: TGCGCCAGCAGCCCCCTTTATGGAAACACCATATATTTT. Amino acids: CASSPLYGNTIYF.

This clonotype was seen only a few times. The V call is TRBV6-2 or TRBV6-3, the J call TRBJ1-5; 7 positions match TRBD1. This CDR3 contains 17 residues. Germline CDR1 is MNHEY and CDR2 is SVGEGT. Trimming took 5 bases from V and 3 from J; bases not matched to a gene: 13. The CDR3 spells CASSRAPGGRNNQPQHF. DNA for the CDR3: TGTGCCAGCAGTAGAGCTCCAGGGGGGAGGAACAATCAGCCCCAGCATTTT.

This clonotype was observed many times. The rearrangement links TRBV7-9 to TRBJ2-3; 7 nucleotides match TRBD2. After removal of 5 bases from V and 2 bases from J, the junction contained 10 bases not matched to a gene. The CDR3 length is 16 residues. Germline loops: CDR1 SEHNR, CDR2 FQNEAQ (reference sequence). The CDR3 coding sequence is TGTGCCAGCAGCCCTTCGTGGGGGGGACTCACAGATACGCAGTATTTT. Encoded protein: CASSPSWGGLTDTQYF.

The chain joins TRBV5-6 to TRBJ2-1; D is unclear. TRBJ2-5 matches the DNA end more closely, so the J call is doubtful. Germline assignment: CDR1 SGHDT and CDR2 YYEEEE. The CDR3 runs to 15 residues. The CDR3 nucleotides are TGTGCCAGCAGCTTTAGCCTAGGTGGTTGGGAGACCCAGTACTTC. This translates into CASSFSLGGWETQYF.

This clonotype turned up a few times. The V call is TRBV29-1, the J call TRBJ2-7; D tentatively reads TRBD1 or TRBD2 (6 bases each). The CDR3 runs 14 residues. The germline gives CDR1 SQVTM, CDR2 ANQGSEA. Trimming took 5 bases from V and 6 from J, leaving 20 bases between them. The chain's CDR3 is CSVLTGASSSEQYF. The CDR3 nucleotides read TGCAGCGTTCTAACGGGGGCCTCCTCGTCCGAGCAGTACTTC.

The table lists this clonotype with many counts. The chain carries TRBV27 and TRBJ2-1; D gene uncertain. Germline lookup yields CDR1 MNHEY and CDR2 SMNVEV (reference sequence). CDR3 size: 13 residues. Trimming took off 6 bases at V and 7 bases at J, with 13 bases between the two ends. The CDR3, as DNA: TGTGCCAGCAGCTTAGGGCCGTTGAATGAGCAGTTCTTC. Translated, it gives CASSLGPLNEQFF.

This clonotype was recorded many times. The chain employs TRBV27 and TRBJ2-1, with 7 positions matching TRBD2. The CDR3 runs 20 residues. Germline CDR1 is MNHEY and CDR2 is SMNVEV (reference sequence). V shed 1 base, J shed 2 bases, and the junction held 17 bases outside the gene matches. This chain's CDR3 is CASSLYPPRVAGSPYNEQFF. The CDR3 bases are TGTGCCAGCAGTTTATACCCCCCTAGAGTAGCGGGCTCTCCCTACAATGAGCAGTTCTTC.

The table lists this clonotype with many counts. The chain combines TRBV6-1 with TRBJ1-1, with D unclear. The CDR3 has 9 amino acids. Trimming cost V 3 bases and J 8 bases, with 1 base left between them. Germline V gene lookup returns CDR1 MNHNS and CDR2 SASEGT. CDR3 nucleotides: TGTGCCAGCAGTGACGAAGCTTTCTTT. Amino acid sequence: CASSDEAFF.

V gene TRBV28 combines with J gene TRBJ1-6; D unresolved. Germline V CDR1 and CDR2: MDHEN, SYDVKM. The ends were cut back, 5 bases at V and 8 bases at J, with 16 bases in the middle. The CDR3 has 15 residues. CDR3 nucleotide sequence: TGTGCCAGCAGTCACTCGGGCAGGAAGCATTCACCCCTCCACTTT. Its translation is CASSHSGRKHSPLHF.

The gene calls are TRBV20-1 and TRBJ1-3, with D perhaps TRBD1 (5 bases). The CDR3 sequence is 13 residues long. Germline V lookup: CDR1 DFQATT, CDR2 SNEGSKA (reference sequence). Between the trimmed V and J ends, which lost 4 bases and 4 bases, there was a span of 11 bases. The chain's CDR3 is CSAKGTGGNTIYF. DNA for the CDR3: TGCAGTGCTAAGGGGACCGGGGGAAACACCATATATTTT.

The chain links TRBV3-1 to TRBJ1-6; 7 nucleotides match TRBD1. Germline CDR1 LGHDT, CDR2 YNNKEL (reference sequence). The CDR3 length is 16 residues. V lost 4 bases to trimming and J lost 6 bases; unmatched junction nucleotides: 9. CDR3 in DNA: TGTGCCAGCAGCCCCTCTACAGGGGAAAGTAATTCACCCCTCCACTTT. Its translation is CASSPSTGESNSPLHF.

CDR3 DNA: TGTGCCAGCAGTCCTGTAGGGGTAGCCGGGGAGCTGTTTTTT. Its translation: CASSPVGVAGELFF. The rearrangement joins TRBV6-1 to TRBJ2-2; tentatively, D is TRBD1 (5 bases). Germline CDR1 reads MNHNS; CDR2 reads SASEGT. There are 14 residues in the CDR3. Trimming took 5 bases from V and 6 from J, leaving 13 bases between them.

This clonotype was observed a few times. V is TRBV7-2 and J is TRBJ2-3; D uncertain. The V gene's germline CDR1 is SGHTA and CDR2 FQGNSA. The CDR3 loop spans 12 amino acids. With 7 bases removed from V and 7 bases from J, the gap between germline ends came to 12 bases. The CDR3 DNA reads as TGTGCCAGCAATCAGGTGGGGAATACGCAGTATTTT. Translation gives CASNQVGNTQYF.